Below are 5 T cell receptor beta chains sequenced from a single sample in a study of CD8 T cells in Susac syndrome. When the RNA was reverse transcribed, random hexamers were used with an input of roughly 0.45 to 1 ug. TCRdb passed the immunoSEQ multiplex PCR reads through MiXCR, listing each CDR3 protein once. Among under 250,000 distinct CDR3 sequences, 80% to 95% were seen once, and the ten largest hold around 0.07%. Sequenced sample: CD4+ T cells from PBMCs. Source of these receptors: a human donor with multiple sclerosis.

This clonotype was seen only once. The chain combines TRBV28 with TRBJ2-7; D might be TRBD1 or TRBD2, each matching 5 bases. V lost 4 bases to trimming and J lost 5 bases, with 21 bases between them. In germline, CDR1 is MDHEN, CDR2 SYDVKM. This CDR3 contains 16 residues. CDR3 DNA sequence: TGTGCCAGCAGTTCCGGGACCCAGATACCGAGGGACGAGCAGTACGTC. It codes for CASSSGTQIPRDEQYV.

The chain couples TRBV7-2 to TRBJ2-1; no clear D gene. The CDR3 totals 14 residues. Trimming cost V 2 bases and J 9 bases, with 14 bases left between them. From germline, CDR1 is SGHTA and CDR2 FQGNSA. CDR3 sequence (DNA): TGTGCCAGCAGCTTACGCCCCGGGCGCATTGAGCAGTTCTTC. This gives the protein CASSLRPGRIEQFF.

V usage is TRBV11-1 and J usage is TRBJ2-5; 9 bases fit TRBD2. Germline V gives CDR1 SGHAT, CDR2 FQDESV (reference sequence). Unmatched junction bases numbered 13, after V lost 5 bases and J lost 9 bases. The length of the CDR3 is 15 residues. The DNA of the CDR3 is TGTGCCAGCAGCGCCGTACTAGCGGGTAATAGTGCCCAGTACTTC. This encodes CASSAVLAGNSAQYF.

The genes are TRBV12-3 or TRBV12-4 and TRBJ1-2, with a tentative D call TRBD1 (6 bases). This CDR3 spans 13 amino acids. The V end lost 5 bases, the J end lost 5 bases, and 12 bases lay between the germline ends. The DNA of the CDR3 is TGTGCCAGCAGTCCGGGGGCCAGGTATGGCTACACCTTC. This codes for CASSPGARYGYTF.

The J gene is TRBJ1-1, the V gene TRBV11-3, with no clear D. Deletions cut 1 base from V and 4 bases from J, with 16 bases between. CDR3 length equals 16 residues. Per the germline V gene, CDR1 is SGHNT and CDR2 is YENEEA. CDR3 region: CASSLGSGSFFTEAFF. Written as DNA, the CDR3 is TGTGCCAGCAGCTTAGGTTCGGGCAGCTTTTTCACTGAAGCTTTCTTT.